These 25 T cell receptor beta chains came from one sample sequenced in a study of T cell responses to AZD1222 COVID-19 vaccine. This table comes from immunoSEQ multiplex PCR, and its TCRdb copy is limited to in-frame clones, with some not included. The sample has over 120,000 clones, about 91% seen once. The sample was peripheral blood, taken 28 days after the second AZD1222 dose. These receptors were collected from an adult who received the AZD1222 COVID-19 vaccine.

The gene calls are TRBV2 and TRBJ2-7; 9 bases line up with TRBD2. This CDR3 contains 16 residues. The V segment lost 0 bases and the J segment 3 bases; nucleotides outside the gene matches: 6. Germline CDR1 and CDR2: SNHLY and FYNNEI. CDR3 sequence: CASSEARREGLYEQYF. DNA of the CDR3: TGTGCCAGCAGTGAAGCAAGGCGGGAGGGTCTCTACGAGCAGTACTTC.

This chain uses TRBV6-1 with TRBJ1-4; 7 positions agree with TRBD1. CDR1 is MNHNS and CDR2 is SASEGT in the germline V gene. The CDR3 has 15 residues. With 1 base clipped from V and 5 bases from J, the junction kept 4 bases outside the gene matches. CDR3 bases: TGTGCCAGCAGTGAAGGCGGCAGGGGGAATGAAAAACTGTTTTTT. Translated: CASSEGGRGNEKLFF.

The rearrangement uses TRBV7-2 and TRBJ2-1; 13 nucleotides align to TRBD2. Trimming cost V 4 bases and J 8 bases; bases outside gene matches: 5. The CDR3 contains 15 residues. Germline CDR1 and CDR2: SGHTA and FQGNSA. The CDR3 sequence is CASSYGLAGVHEQFF. CDR3 in DNA: TGTGCCAGCAGCTATGGACTAGCGGGAGTCCATGAGCAGTTCTTC. Complete variable domain (other parts from reference TRBV7-2 and TRBJ2-1): GAGVSQSPSNKVTEKGKDVELRCDPISGHTALYWYRQSLGQGLEFLIYFQGNSAPDKSGLPSDRFSAERTGGSVSTLTIQRTQQEDSAVYLCASSYGLAGVHEQFFGPGTRLTVL.

The chain's CDR3 is CSVSEYVEQFF. The CDR3 bases are TGCAGCGTTTCGGAGTATGTTGAGCAGTTCTTC. The chain couples TRBV29-1 to TRBJ2-1; no definite D call. V was clipped by 5 bases and J by 9 bases, with 11 bases between them. The germline gives CDR1 SQVTM, CDR2 ANQGSEA. This CDR3 is 11 amino acids long.

In this sample, this clone turned up once. The V gene is TRBV6-2 or TRBV6-3, the J gene TRBJ1-5; 10 nucleotides match TRBD1. The CDR3 has 15 residues. With V trimmed by 5 bases and J by 7 bases, 8 bases remained unmatched. CDR1 and CDR2 from the germline V gene are MNHEY and SVGEGT. The CDR3 loop is CASSDRGRVVQPQHF. CDR3 nucleotides: TGTGCCAGCAGTGACAGGGGGCGCGTGGTCCAGCCCCAGCATTTT.

The chain couples TRBV10-3 to TRBJ1-2; D may be TRBD1 (6 bases). The length of the CDR3 is 14 residues. The germline V gene encodes CDR1 ENHRY and CDR2 SYGVKD. V lost 3 bases and J lost 2, with 10 bases in between. The CDR3 DNA reads TGTGCCATCAGTGATGGGGACAAGAACTATGGCTACACCTTC. Protein: CAISDGDKNYGYTF.

The chain recombines TRBV5-1 with TRBJ2-5, with D uncertain. Germline values: CDR1 SGHRS, CDR2 YFSETQ. CDR3 length equals 16 residues. V was shortened by 0 bases and J by 4 bases, with 16 bases between the two germline ends. DNA of the CDR3: TGCGCCAGCAGCTTGGGTAATATGGCGAATGGAGAGACCCAGTACTTC. This translates into CASSLGNMANGETQYF.

This CDR3 reads CASSKVRVRQSSYNEQFF. The CDR3 DNA reads TGTGCCAGCAGCAAAGTTAGGGTTCGGCAGTCTTCCTACAATGAGCAGTTCTTC. The rearrangement links TRBV21-1 to TRBJ2-1. TRBV21-1 is given as a pseudogene. There are 18 residues in the CDR3.

The chain recombines TRBV19 with TRBJ1-5, with a weak D call TRBD1 (6 bases). Trimming took off 4 bases at V and 0 bases at J, with 10 bases between the two ends. The CDR3 totals 15 residues. The germline gives CDR1 LNHDA, CDR2 SQIVND (reference sequence). DNA of the CDR3: TGTGCCAGTAGTAAGGACAGCTATAGCAATCAGCCCCAGCATTTT. Protein sequence: CASSKDSYSNQPQHF.

This chain connects TRBV28 to TRBJ2-4; the D gene is possibly TRBD1 (6 bases). From germline, CDR1 is MDHEN and CDR2 SYDVKM. This CDR3 spans 15 amino acids. Between the trimmed V and J ends, which lost 2 bases and 8 bases, there was a span of 16 bases. The CDR3 coding sequence is TGTGCCAGCAGTTTAAGTGCAGGGGACGGGCACATTCAGTACTTC. This sequence encodes CASSLSAGDGHIQYF. Looking up the rest from reference TRBV28 and TRBJ2-4 gives the full variable domain: DVKVTQSSRYLVKRTGEKVFLECVQDMDHENMFWYRQDPGLGLRLIYFSYDVKMKEKGDIPEGYSVSREKKERFSLILESASTNQTSMYLCASSLSAGDGHIQYFGAGTRLSVL.

This clone was counted a few times. The V and J genes are TRBV6-4 and TRBJ2-7; the D is unclear. Germline V gene lookup returns CDR1 MRHNA and CDR2 SNTAGT. Trimming shortened V by 10 bases and J by 5 bases, and 24 bases separated the two germline ends. The CDR3 consists of 15 residues. The CDR3 DNA is TGTGCCACCTGGGGTACCCGGGCGCTGATCGACGAGCAGTACTTC. It encodes CATWGTRALIDEQYF.

This rearrangement joins TRBV7-2 to TRBJ1-1; D call uncertain. Trimming took off 0 bases at V and 9 bases at J, with 11 bases between the two ends. Germline values: CDR1 SGHTA, CDR2 FQGNSA. The CDR3 has 13 residues. CDR3 region: CASSLAPQEKAFF. For the CDR3, the DNA is TGTGCCAGCAGCTTAGCGCCCCAAGAAAAAGCTTTCTTT.

This clone turned up a few times. This rearrangement joins TRBV11-3 to TRBJ1-1, with 8 bases matching TRBD1. With V trimmed by 6 bases and J by 3 bases, 12 bases remained unmatched. The CDR3 spans 16 residues. CDR1 is SGHNT, CDR2 YENEEA, per germline. The CDR3 reads CASSKGGTGGHTEAFF. In DNA form, the CDR3 reads TGTGCCAGCAGTAAGGGAGGGACAGGTGGGCACACTGAAGCTTTCTTT.

This chain joins TRBV12-3 or TRBV12-4 and TRBJ1-4; D might be TRBD1 (6 bases). V gave up 5 bases and J gave up 8 bases, with 9 bases separating them. This CDR3 is built from 12 residues. The CDR3 sequence: CASSQGSEKLFF. CDR3 nucleotides: TGTGCCAGCAGTCAGGGGTCCGAAAAACTGTTTTTT.

The chain has TRBV29-1 and TRBJ2-5, with D possibly being TRBD2 (5 bases). The CDR3 is 13 residues long. Germline assignment: CDR1 SQVTM and CDR2 ANQGSEA. V lost 6 bases and J 4 bases, leaving 15 bases between the germline ends. The DNA of the CDR3 is TGCAGCGTGTCCGCGGGTTTTGGAGAGACCCAGTACTTC. Its protein is CSVSAGFGETQYF.

The rearrangement links TRBV28 to TRBJ2-1; 7 bases match TRBD1. Germline lookup yields CDR1 MDHEN and CDR2 SYDVKM. CDR3 length: 15 residues. Trimming at V came to 6 bases and at J to 6 bases, leaving 11 bases not matched to a gene. This CDR3 is CASRPGGAGGNEQFF. The DNA for the CDR3 is TGTGCCAGCAGGCCAGGCGGAGCAGGGGGCAATGAGCAGTTCTTC.

The sample holds one count of this clone. The rearrangement links TRBV30 to TRBJ1-1, with D uncertain. The CDR3 extends over 12 amino acids. CDR1 GTSNPN and CDR2 SVGIG come from the germline V gene (reference sequence). Deletions cut 3 bases from V and 1 base from J, with 6 bases between. The CDR3 DNA reads as TGTGCCTGGAGGGGCGGGAACACTGAAGCTTTCTTT. Its protein product is CAWRGGNTEAFF.

The rearrangement links TRBV29-1 to TRBJ1-1, with D perhaps TRBD1 (5 bases). Germline V lookup: CDR1 SQVTM, CDR2 ANQGSEA. V was clipped by 4 bases and J by 1 base, with 13 bases between them. The CDR3 totals 14 residues. The CDR3 coding sequence is TGCAGCGTTGCCCGATTTACAGGGAACACTGAAGCTTTCTTT. As protein: CSVARFTGNTEAFF.

J is TRBJ1-4 and V is TRBV2; a weak D match, TRBD1 (5 bases). Germline CDR1 and CDR2: SNHLY and FYNNEI. Between the trimmed V and J ends, which lost 6 bases and 5 bases, there was a span of 22 bases. The CDR3 consists of 17 residues. The CDR3 coding sequence is TGTGCCAGCAGCGAGTCCTCGGGGGTGGGTGCGAATGAAAAACTGTTTTTT. Translation: CASSESSGVGANEKLFF.

This clone was counted a few times. The rearrangement links TRBV6-2 or TRBV6-3 to TRBJ1-5, with no clear D. Germline V gene lookup returns CDR1 MNHEY and CDR2 SVGEGT. This CDR3 region has 11 residues. Trimming pared 5 bases from V and 9 bases from J, leaving 8 bases between. CDR3 residues: CASSQDGPQHF. CDR3 DNA: TGTGCCAGCAGTCAGGACGGGCCCCAGCATTTT.

The J gene is TRBJ1-5, the V gene TRBV19; 7 bases are a match to TRBD1. Germline values: CDR1 LNHDA, CDR2 SQIVND (reference sequence). V gave up 5 bases and J gave up 6 bases; unmatched junction bases: 7. The length of the CDR3 is 14 residues. The CDR3 nucleotides are TGTGCCAGTAGTTTGGGGACAGCAGGTCAGCCCCAGCATTTT. As protein: CASSLGTAGQPQHF. Drawing the rest from reference TRBV19 and TRBJ1-5, the complete variable domain is DGGITQSPKYLFRKEGQNVTLSCEQNLNHDAMYWYRQDPGQGLRLIYYSQIVNDFQKGDIAEGYSVSREKKESFPLTVTSAQKNPTAFYLCASSLGTAGQPQHFGDGTRLSIL.

The V gene is TRBV29-1, the J gene TRBJ2-7, with 10 bases identical to TRBD2. This CDR3 comprises 13 residues. V gave up 4 bases and J gave up 6 bases; unmatched junction bases: 6. Looked up from germline, CDR1 is SQVTM and CDR2 is ANQGSEA. CDR3 coding DNA: TGCAGCGTTGGGCTAGCGGGAGATGGCGAGCAGTACTTC. Its protein is CSVGLAGDGEQYF.

The V gene is TRBV6-5, the J gene TRBJ1-1, with D maybe TRBD1 (5 bases). The CDR3 is 14 residues long. The germline gives CDR1 MNHEY, CDR2 SVGAGI. Trimming pared 3 bases from V and 8 bases from J, leaving 16 bases between. The CDR3: CASSYRGGTNEAFF. The CDR3 nucleotides read TGTGCCAGCAGTTATCGGGGGGGTACTAACGAAGCTTTCTTT.

The J gene is TRBJ1-2, the V gene TRBV7-6; D unresolved. This CDR3 region has 17 residues. Germline CDR1 SGHVS, CDR2 FNYEAQ. Between the trimmed V and J ends, which lost 2 bases and 6 bases, there was a span of 22 bases. The CDR3 reads CASSLFWWAGPRDGYTF. The DNA for the CDR3 is TGTGCCAGCAGCTTATTTTGGTGGGCCGGTCCTAGAGATGGCTACACCTTC.

This chain links TRBV27 with TRBJ2-1, with D tentatively TRBD1 (5 bases). Trimming stripped 10 bases from V and 13 bases from J, with 29 bases between. The CDR3 has 15 residues. Germline CDR1 and CDR2: MNHEY and SMNVEV (reference sequence). The CDR3 DNA follows: TGTGCCAACCATAATCAGTGTACCCGACAGAGTGTACAGTTCTTC. It yields the protein CANHNQCTRQSVQFF.